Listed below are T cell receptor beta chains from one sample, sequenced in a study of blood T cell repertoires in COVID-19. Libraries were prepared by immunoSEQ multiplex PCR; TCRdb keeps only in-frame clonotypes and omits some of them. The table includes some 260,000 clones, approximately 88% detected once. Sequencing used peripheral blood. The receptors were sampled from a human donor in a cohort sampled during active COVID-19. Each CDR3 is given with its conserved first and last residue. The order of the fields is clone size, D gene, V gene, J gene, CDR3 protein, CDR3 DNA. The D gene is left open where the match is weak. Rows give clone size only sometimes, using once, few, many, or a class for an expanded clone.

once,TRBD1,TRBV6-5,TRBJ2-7,CASSRDSILYLDF,TGTGCCAGCAGCCGGGACAGCATTTTATATCTTGACTTC
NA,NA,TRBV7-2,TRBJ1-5,CASSLVQGGWNQPQHF,TGTGCCAGCAGCTTAGTTCAGGGAGGATGGAATCAGCCCCAGCATTTT
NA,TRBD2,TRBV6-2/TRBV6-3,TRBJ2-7,CASSRTSYEQYF,TGTGCCAGCAGCCGGACTAGCTACGAGCAGTACTTC
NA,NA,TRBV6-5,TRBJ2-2,CASTNPGYTGELFF,TGTGCCAGCACCAACCCCGGTTACACCGGGGAGCTGTTTTTT
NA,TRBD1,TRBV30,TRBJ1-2,CAWSYGTGRGYTF,TGTGCCTGGAGTTATGGGACAGGCAGAGGCTACACCTTC
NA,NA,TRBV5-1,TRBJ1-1,CASSSRANTEAFF,TGCGCCAGCAGCTCGAGGGCGAACACTGAAGCTTTCTTT
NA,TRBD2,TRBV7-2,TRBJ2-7,CASTLGGDPSYEQYF,TGTGCCAGCACCCTGGGAGGGGATCCCTCCTACGAGCAGTACTTC
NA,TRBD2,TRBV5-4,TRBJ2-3,CASSDQRGISDTQYF,TGTGCCAGCAGCGACCAGCGGGGGATTTCAGATACGCAGTATTTT
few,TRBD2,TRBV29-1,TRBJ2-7,CSVGAGGPGEQYF,TGCAGCGTTGGAGCGGGGGGGCCGGGTGAGCAGTACTTC
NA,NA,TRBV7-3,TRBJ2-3,CASSSTTDTQYF,TGTGCCAGCAGTTCTACCACAGATACGCAGTATTTT
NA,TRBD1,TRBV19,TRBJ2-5,CASKRTGRETQYF,TGTGCCAGCAAAAGGACAGGGAGGGAGACCCAGTACTTC
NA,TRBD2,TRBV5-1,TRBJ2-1,CASSDTSGYNEQFF,TGCGCCAGCAGCGACACTAGCGGGTACAATGAGCAGTTCTTC
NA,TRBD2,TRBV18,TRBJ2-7,CASSGLADSYEQYF,TGTGCCAGCTCAGGACTAGCGGATTCCTACGAGCAGTACTTC
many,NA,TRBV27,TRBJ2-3,CASSYRGGDTQYF,TGTGCCAGCAGTTACAGGGGGGGAGATACGCAGTATTTT
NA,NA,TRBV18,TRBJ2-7,CASSPGGAVHEQYF,TGTGCCAGCTCACCAGGGGGCGCCGTCCACGAGCAGTACTTC
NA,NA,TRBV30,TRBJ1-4,CAWSVISGSATNEKLFF,TGTGCCTGGAGCGTTATCAGCGGGTCGGCAACTAATGAAAAACTGTTTTTT
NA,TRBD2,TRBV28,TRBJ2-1,CASTLAWTSAGDLSYNEQFF,TGTGCCAGCACCTTAGCCTGGACTAGCGCGGGAGATCTATCCTACAATGAGCAGTTCTTC
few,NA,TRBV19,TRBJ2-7,CASSIGAGTYEQYF,TGTGCCAGTAGTATTGGGGCGGGGACCTACGAGCAGTACTTC
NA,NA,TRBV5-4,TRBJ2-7,CASSLEAVPYEQYF,TGTGCCAGCAGCTTGGAGGCGGTTCCCTACGAGCAGTACTTC
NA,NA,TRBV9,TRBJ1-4,CASSVAAGINEKLFF,TGTGCCAGCAGCGTCGCGGCAGGGATTAATGAAAAACTGTTTTTT
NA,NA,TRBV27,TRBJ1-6,CASSFALSGNSPLHF,TGTGCCAGCAGTTTCGCCCTGTCGGGGAATTCACCCCTCCACTTT
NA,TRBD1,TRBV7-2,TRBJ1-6,CASSPGTANSPLHF,TGTGCCAGCAGCCCCGGGACAGCAAATTCACCCCTCCACTTT